Listed here are 9 T cell receptor beta chains from one sample, sequenced in a study of CD8 T cells in Susac syndrome. Random hexamers were used to reverse transcribe an amount of about 0.45 to 1 ug RNA. One entry per CDR3 protein results from TCRdb running MiXCR on the immunoSEQ multiplex PCR reads. Among roughly 130,000 distinct CDR3 sequences listed, roughly 95% were seen once. Sequenced: CD4+ T cells from PBMCs. The source of these receptors is a human donor with multiple sclerosis.

The chain joins TRBV3-1 to TRBJ2-7, with D possibly TRBD1 on 6 matching bases. This CDR3 spans 14 amino acids. Trimming cost V 2 bases and J 2 bases, with 10 bases left between them. Per germline, CDR1 LGHDT and CDR2 YNNKEL (reference sequence). CDR3 sequence: CASSQPGQTYEQYF. The CDR3 coding sequence is TGTGCCAGCAGCCAACCAGGACAGACCTACGAGCAGTACTTC.

CDR3 protein: CSVGPQGDFTEAFF. For the CDR3, the DNA is TGCAGCGTTGGACCCCAGGGGGATTTCACTGAAGCTTTCTTT. V gene TRBV29-1 combines with J gene TRBJ1-1; TRBD1 matches 7 bases. Germline assignment: CDR1 SQVTM and CDR2 ANQGSEA. The CDR3 has 14 residues. V lost 4 bases and J lost 4; bases outside the gene matches: 9.

This rearrangement joins TRBV18 to TRBJ1-5, with 7 nucleotides matching TRBD1. V lost 3 bases to trimming and J lost 5 bases; unmatched junction nucleotides: 1. In germline, CDR1 is KGHSH, CDR2 LQKENI. The CDR3 has 13 amino acids. The CDR3 loop reads CASSPDRDQPQHF. In DNA form, the CDR3 reads TGTGCCAGCTCACCCGACAGGGATCAGCCCCAGCATTTT.

The chain has TRBV12-3 or TRBV12-4 and TRBJ1-1; no definite D call. Trimming left V 3 bases short and J 0 bases short, with 8 bases between. The CDR3 is made up of 14 amino acids. The DNA of the CDR3 is TGTGCCAGCAGTTTGGCATCTATGAACACTGAAGCTTTCTTT. Its protein product is CASSLASMNTEAFF.

This clonotype was seen once. The V and J genes are TRBV5-5 and TRBJ2-3, with 9 bases identical to TRBD2. This CDR3 region has 18 residues. V was pared by 1 base and J by 4 bases, with 13 bases of the junction left unmatched. The V gene's germline CDR1 is SGHKS and CDR2 YYEKEE (reference sequence). The CDR3 DNA reads TGTGCCAGCAGCTTGCGGGAACGTCTAGCGGGGCGACCAGATACGCAGTATTTT. This gives the protein CASSLRERLAGRPDTQYF. Variable domain in full (rest from reference TRBV5-5 and TRBJ2-3): DAGVTQSPTHLIKTRGQQVTLRCSPISGHKSVSWYQQVLGQGPQFIFQYYEKEERGRGNFPDRFSARQFPNYSSELNVNALLLGDSALYLCASSLRERLAGRPDTQYFGPGTRLTVL.

The chain is built from TRBV20-1 and TRBJ1-1, with 10 bases identical to TRBD1. The CDR3 has 14 residues. V shed 2 bases and J 5 bases; nucleotides not matched to a gene: 5. Looked up from germline, CDR1 is DFQATT and CDR2 is SNEGSKA (reference sequence). CDR3 sequence (DNA): TGCAGTGCTAGAAGACAGGGGGCGAGAACTGAAGCTTTCTTT. The encoded protein is CSARRQGARTEAFF.

The chain carries TRBV18 and TRBJ1-1; 8 bases are shared with TRBD1. V shed 6 bases, J shed 3 bases, and the junction held 3 bases outside the gene matches. This CDR3 spans 13 amino acids. Germline V gene data show CDR1 as KGHSH and CDR2 as LQKENI. The CDR3 bases are TGTGCCAGCTCCAAACAGGGGGACACTGAAGCTTTCTTT. Protein: CASSKQGDTEAFF.

This sequence joins TRBV20-1 and TRBJ2-7; D gene unclear. This CDR3 region has 12 residues. Germline assignment: CDR1 DFQATT and CDR2 SNEGSKA (reference sequence). V was cut by 4 bases and J by 3 bases, with 10 bases left in between. The CDR3 reads CSAKVQGYEQYF. In DNA, the CDR3 is TGCAGTGCTAAGGTACAAGGCTACGAGCAGTACTTC.

V gene TRBV7-2 combines with J gene TRBJ2-3, with D hard to call. Trimming removed 3 bases at V and 3 bases at J, with 7 bases between. The CDR3 runs 13 residues. CDR1 SGHTA and CDR2 FQGNSA come from the germline V gene. This CDR3 is CASSFLRTDTQYF. For the CDR3, the DNA is TGTGCCAGCAGCTTTTTGAGGACAGATACGCAGTATTTT.